The T cell receptor (beta chain) under discussion was sequenced for a study of spatial heterogeneity in lung cancer. TCRdb fed the 5' RACE reads into MiXCR, producing one record per CDR3 protein. This sample has approximately 13,000 distinct CDR3 sequences, with 5.2% found just once. The table lists this clonotype with many counts. This beta chain is a stray read from a library made for alpha chains; its abundance is not meaningful. The CDR3 is 15 amino acids. Germline V gene data show CDR1 as SGHRS and CDR2 as YFSETQ. Between the trimmed V and J ends, which lost 0 bases and 9 bases, there was a span of 13 bases. Time point of the sample: sample taken at primary tumor resection. Whole RNA, isolated from tumor, nontumor lung or frozen PBMC, was sequenced without prior sorting. Patients with untreated early-stage non-small cell lung cancer, numbering 72, were the donors.

The sequence was collected from a human donor with early-stage non-small cell lung cancer. Source: lung tumor tissue, taken at surgery. The rearrangement uses TRBV5-1 and TRBJ1-6; the D is unclear. The CDR3 here is CASSLGRARSSPLHF. The CDR3 coding sequence is TGCGCCAGCAGCTTGGGGAGGGCCCGAAGTTCACCCCTCCACTTT.